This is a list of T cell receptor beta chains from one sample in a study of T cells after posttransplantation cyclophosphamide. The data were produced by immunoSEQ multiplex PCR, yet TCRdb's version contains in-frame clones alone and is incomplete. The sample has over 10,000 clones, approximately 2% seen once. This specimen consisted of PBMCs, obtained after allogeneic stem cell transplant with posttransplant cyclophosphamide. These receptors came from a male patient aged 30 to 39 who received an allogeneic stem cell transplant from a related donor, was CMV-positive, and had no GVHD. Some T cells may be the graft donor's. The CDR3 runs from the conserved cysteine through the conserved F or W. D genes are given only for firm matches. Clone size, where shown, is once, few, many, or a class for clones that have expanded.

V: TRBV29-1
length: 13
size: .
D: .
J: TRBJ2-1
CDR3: CSGGVSTYDEQFF
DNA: TGCAGCGGGGGGGTTAGTACTTATGATGAGCAGTTCTTC

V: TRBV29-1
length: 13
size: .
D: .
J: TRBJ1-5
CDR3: CSAKENSNQPQHF
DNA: TGCAGCGCTAAGGAGAATAGCAATCAGCCCCAGCATTTT

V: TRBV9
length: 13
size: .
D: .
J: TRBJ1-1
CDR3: CASSQGSLGKVFF
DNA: TGTGCCAGCAGCCAGGGCAGCCTAGGTAAGGTTTTCTTT

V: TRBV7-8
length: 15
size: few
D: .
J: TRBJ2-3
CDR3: CASAYGGTGADTQYF
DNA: TGTGCGAGCGCATACGGGGGAACGGGGGCAGATACGCAGTATTTT

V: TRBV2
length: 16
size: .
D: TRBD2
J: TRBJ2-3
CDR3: CASKDWASGRADTQYF
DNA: TGTGCCAGCAAAGACTGGGCTAGCGGGAGAGCAGATACGCAGTATTTT

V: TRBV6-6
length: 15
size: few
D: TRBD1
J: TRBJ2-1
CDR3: CASAIQQGFLNEQFF
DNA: TGTGCCAGCGCCATACAACAGGGGTTTCTAAATGAGCAGTTCTTC

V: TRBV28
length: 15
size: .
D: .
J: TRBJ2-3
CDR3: CASSLAGESTDTQYF
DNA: TGTGCCAGCAGTTTGGCCGGGGAAAGCACAGATACGCAGTATTTT

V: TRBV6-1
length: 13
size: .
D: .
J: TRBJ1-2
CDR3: CASSETRGYGYTF
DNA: TGTGCCAGCAGTGAAACCAGGGGTTATGGCTACACCTTC

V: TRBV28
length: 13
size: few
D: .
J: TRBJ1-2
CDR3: CASSLDGGVSYTF
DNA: TGTGCCAGCAGTTTGGACGGGGGGGTTTCCTACACCTTC

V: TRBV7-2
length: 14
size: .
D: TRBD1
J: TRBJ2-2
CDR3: CASSRQGADGELFF
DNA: TGTGCCAGCAGCCGACAGGGGGCGGACGGGGAGCTGTTTTTT

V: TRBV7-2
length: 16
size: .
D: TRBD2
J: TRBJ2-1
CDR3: CASSSYGSGRANEQFF
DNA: TGTGCCAGCAGCTCCTACGGTAGCGGGAGGGCCAATGAGCAGTTCTTC

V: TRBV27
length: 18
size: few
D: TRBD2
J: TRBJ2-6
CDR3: CASSLWGGGTSGANVLTF
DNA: TGTGCCAGCAGTTTATGGGGCGGGGGGACCTCTGGGGCCAACGTCCTGACTTTC

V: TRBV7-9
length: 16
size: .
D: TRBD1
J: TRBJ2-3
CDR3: CASSPGRTGGTDTQYF
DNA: TGTGCCAGCAGTCCTGGGAGGACAGGGGGCACAGATACGCAGTATTTT

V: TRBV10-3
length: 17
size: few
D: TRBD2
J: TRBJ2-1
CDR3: CAISVTSGGLSYNEQFF
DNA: TGTGCCATCAGTGTGACTAGCGGGGGCCTCTCCTACAATGAGCAGTTCTTC

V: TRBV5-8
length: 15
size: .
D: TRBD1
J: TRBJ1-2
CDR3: CASSLSGQDNYGYTF
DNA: TGTGCCAGCAGCTTGTCGGGACAGGATAACTATGGCTACACCTTC

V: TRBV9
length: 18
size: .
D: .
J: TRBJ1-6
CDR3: CASSTGEGIGGYNSPLHF
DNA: TGTGCCAGCAGCACCGGGGAGGGGATAGGGGGATATAATTCACCCCTCCACTTT

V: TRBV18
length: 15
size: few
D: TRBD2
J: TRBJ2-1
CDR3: CASSPASGSNNEQFF
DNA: TGTGCCAGCTCACCTGCTAGCGGGAGCAACAATGAGCAGTTCTTC

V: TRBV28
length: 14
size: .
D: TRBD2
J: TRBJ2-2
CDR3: CASSWDYLIGELFF
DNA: TGTGCCAGCAGCTGGGACTACCTGATCGGGGAGCTGTTTTTT

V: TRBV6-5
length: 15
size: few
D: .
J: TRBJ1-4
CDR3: CASSYSGATAEKLFF
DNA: TGTGCCAGCAGTTACTCTGGGGCGACGGCAGAAAAACTGTTTTTT

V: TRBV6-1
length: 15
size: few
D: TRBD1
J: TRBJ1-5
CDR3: CASSDQTGGNQPQHF
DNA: TGTGCCAGCAGTGATCAGACAGGGGGCAATCAGCCCCAGCATTTT

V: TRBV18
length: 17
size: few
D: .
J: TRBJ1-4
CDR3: CASSHLDIQGAREKLFF
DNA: TGTGCCAGCTCACATCTGGACATACAGGGAGCTCGTGAAAAACTGTTTTTT

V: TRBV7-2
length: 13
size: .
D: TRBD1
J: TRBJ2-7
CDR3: CASSWTGGREQYF
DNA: TGTGCCAGCAGTTGGACAGGGGGCAGGGAGCAGTACTTC

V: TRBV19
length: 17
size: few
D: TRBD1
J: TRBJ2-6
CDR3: CASIPGQGTSGANVLTF
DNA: TGTGCCAGTATTCCCGGACAGGGGACTTCTGGGGCCAACGTCCTGACTTTC

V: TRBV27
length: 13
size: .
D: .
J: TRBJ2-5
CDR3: CASRRSGEETQYF
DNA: TGTGCCAGCAGGAGGTCCGGGGAAGAGACCCAGTACTTC

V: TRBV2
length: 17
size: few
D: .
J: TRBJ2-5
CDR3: CASSVITGNWYQETQYF
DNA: TGTGCCAGCAGTGTCATTACAGGGAATTGGTACCAAGAGACCCAGTACTTC

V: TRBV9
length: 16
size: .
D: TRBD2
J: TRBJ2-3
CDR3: CASSAPTSGAADTQYF
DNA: TGTGCCAGCAGCGCACCGACTAGCGGGGCCGCAGATACGCAGTATTTT

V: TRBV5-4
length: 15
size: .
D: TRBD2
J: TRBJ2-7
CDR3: CASSLTSASSYEQYF
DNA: TGTGCCAGCAGCTTAACTAGCGCCTCCTCCTACGAGCAGTACTTC

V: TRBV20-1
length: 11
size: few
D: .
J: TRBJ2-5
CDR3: CSARDRETQYF
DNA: TGCAGTGCTAGAGATCGAGAGACCCAGTACTTC

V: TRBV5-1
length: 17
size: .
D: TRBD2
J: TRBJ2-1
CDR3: CASSGGTSGISNNEQFF
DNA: TGCGCCAGCAGCGGGGGGACTAGCGGGATCTCAAACAATGAGCAGTTCTTC

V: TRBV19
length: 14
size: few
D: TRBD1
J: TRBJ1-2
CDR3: CASSTRTGSYGYTF
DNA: TGTGCCAGTAGTACCAGGACAGGGTCCTATGGCTACACCTTC

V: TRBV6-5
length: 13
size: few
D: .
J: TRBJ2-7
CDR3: CASRSGQGGEQYF
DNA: TGTGCCAGCAGGAGCGGACAGGGAGGGGAGCAGTACTTC

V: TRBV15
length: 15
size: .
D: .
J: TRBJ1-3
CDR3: CATSRGGTTGDTIYF
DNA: TGTGCCACCAGCAGGGGGGGGACAACTGGGGACACCATATATTTT

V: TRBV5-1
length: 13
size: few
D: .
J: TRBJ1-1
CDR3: CASSLIEPNEAFF
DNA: TGCGCCAGCAGCTTGATAGAGCCTAATGAAGCTTTCTTT

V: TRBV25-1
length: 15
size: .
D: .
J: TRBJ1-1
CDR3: CASSEFGGRDTEAFF
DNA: TGTGCCAGCAGTGAATTCGGGGGTAGGGACACTGAAGCTTTCTTT

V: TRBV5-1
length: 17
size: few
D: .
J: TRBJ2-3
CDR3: CASSLGPYGATKDTQYF
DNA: TGCGCCAGCAGCTTGGGGCCTTATGGCGCGACTAAAGATACGCAGTATTTT

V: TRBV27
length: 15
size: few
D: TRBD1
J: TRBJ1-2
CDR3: CASSFSKTGGNGYTF
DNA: TGTGCCAGCAGTTTTTCGAAGACAGGGGGTAATGGCTACACCTTC

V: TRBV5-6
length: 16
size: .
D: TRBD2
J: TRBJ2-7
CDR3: CASSLGGGGISYEQYF
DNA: TGTGCCAGCAGCTTGGGTGGCGGGGGTATCTCCTACGAGCAGTACTTC

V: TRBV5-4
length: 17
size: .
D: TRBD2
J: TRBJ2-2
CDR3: CASSPQGRGTNTGELFF
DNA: TGTGCCAGCAGCCCCCAAGGGCGGGGGACGAACACCGGGGAGCTGTTTTTT

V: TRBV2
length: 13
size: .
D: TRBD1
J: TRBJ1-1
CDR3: CASSVNDRDQAFF
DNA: TGTGCCAGCAGTGTTAACGACAGGGATCAAGCTTTCTTT

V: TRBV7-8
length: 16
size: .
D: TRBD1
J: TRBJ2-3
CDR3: CAIEYRGLGPTDTQYF
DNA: TGTGCCATCGAATACAGGGGTCTGGGACCCACAGATACGCAGTATTTT

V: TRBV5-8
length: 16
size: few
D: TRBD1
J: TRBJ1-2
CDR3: CASSLAVVTGFQGYTF
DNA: TGTGCCAGCAGCCTAGCCGTTGTGACAGGGTTTCAGGGCTACACCTTC

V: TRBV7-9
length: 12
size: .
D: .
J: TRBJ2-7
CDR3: CASSLRSYEQYF
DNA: TGTGCCAGCAGCCTCAGGTCCTACGAGCAGTACTTC

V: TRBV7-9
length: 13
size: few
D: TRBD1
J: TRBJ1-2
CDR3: CASSSQGGDGYTF
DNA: TGTGCCAGCAGCTCACAGGGGGGGGATGGCTACACCTTC

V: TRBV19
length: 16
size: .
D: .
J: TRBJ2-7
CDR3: CASKKRGDRSSYEQYF
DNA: TGTGCCAGTAAAAAGAGGGGAGACAGGAGCTCCTACGAGCAGTACTTC

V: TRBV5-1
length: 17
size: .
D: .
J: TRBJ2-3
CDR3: CASSFFEAGSVRDTQYF
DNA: TGCGCCAGCAGCTTCTTCGAGGCCGGGAGTGTAAGAGATACGCAGTATTTT

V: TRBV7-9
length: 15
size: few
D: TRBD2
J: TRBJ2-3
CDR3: CASSRPGLAGNGEYF
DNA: TGTGCCAGCAGCCGACCGGGACTAGCGGGAAACGGGGAGTATTTT

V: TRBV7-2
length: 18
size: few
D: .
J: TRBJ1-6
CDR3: CASSFRDTPSSYNSPLHF
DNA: TGTGCCAGCAGCTTCAGGGACACCCCGAGCTCCTATAATTCACCCCTCCACTTT

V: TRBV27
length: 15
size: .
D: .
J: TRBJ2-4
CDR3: CASRGAGRSKNIQYF
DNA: TGTGCCAGCAGGGGCGCGGGGAGATCCAAAAACATTCAGTACTTC

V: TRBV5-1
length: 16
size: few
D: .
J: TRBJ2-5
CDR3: CASSWDWTRGGETQYF
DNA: TGCGCCAGCAGCTGGGACTGGACAAGGGGGGGAGAGACCCAGTACTTC

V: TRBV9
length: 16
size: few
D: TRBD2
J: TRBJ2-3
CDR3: CASSPRTSGSTDTQYF
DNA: TGTGCCAGCAGCCCCAGGACTAGCGGGAGCACAGATACGCAGTATTTT

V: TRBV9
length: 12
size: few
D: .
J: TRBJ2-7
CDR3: CASSGRTEKQYF
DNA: TGTGCCAGCAGCGGGAGGACAGAAAAGCAGTACTTC

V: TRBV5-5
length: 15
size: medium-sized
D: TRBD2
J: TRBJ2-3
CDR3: CASSPQREVTDTQYF
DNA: TGTGCCAGCAGCCCCCAGCGGGAGGTAACAGATACGCAGTATTTT

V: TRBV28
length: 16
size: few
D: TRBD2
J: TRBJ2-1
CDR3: CASSSLAGNSYNEQFF
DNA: TGTGCCAGCAGTTCCCTAGCGGGGAACTCCTACAATGAGCAGTTCTTC

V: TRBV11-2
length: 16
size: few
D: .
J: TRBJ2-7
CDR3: CASSLNLGGASYEQYF
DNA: TGTGCCAGCAGCTTAAACCTGGGGGGGGCATCCTACGAGCAGTACTTC

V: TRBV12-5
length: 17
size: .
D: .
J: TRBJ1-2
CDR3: CASGSRGGEPLDYGYTF
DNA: TGTGCTAGTGGCAGCAGGGGTGGGGAGCCCTTAGACTATGGCTACACCTTC

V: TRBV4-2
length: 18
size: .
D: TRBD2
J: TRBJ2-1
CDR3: CASSPLAGGNSAYNEQFF
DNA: TGTGCCAGCAGCCCACTAGCGGGGGGGAATTCGGCCTACAATGAGCAGTTCTTC

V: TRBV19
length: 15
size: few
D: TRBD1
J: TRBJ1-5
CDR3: CASSTGTGGNQPQHF
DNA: TGTGCCAGTAGTACCGGGACAGGGGGGAATCAGCCCCAGCATTTT